This record concerns one TCR beta chain sequence. A much larger clone differs by one base, so this may be a read error. The sample originates from a study of blood T cells in healthy people across ages. The second PCR ran about 6 to 12 cycles with a sample-barcoded 5' primer and J-beta primers. MiXCR was run by TCRdb on the 5' RACE reads, yielding one entry per CDR3 protein. In the table there are some 1.6 million distinct CDR3 sequences, about 31% of which are singletons. The length of the CDR3 is 15 residues. Germline V gene data show CDR1 as SQVTM and CDR2 as ANQGSEA. The V and J ends lost 3 bases and 0 bases, in that order; junction bases with no gene match: 6.

Specimen: blood. This clonotype was sampled from a woman between 25 and 40 years old in good health. The chain employs TRBV29-1 and TRBJ2-3; 7 nucleotides agree with TRBD2. The CDR3 region has the DNA TGCAGCGTTGATAGCGCGGGACTAAGCACAGATACGCAGTATTTT. Its protein is CSVDSAGLSTDTQYF.